The 4 T cell receptor beta chains below come from one sample, sequenced in a study of T cells in Graves' hyperthyroidism and ophthalmopathy. The CDR3 regions of TCR beta were amplified from RNA transcripts. First-round RT-PCR of the TCR CDR3 relied on the HTBI primer set. TCRdb passed the multiplex PCR reads through MiXCR, listing each CDR3 protein once. The sample holds around 700,000 distinct CDR3 sequences, over 15% seen once. Sequenced material: blood. The receptors originated from a woman in her forties or fifties with Graves' hyperthyroidism that later progressed to Graves' ophthalmopathy.

This clonotype was observed many times. This chain links TRBV28 with TRBJ2-1; 13 nucleotides line up with TRBD2. The CDR3 totals 16 residues. J lost 2 bases, V lost 6 bases, and 4 bases had no gene match. Germline V gene data show CDR1 as MDHEN and CDR2 as SYDVKM. The CDR3 DNA sequence: TGTGCCAGCAGAGTAACTAGCGGGGGGGCCTACAATGAGCAGTTCTTC. Its protein is CASRVTSGGAYNEQFF.

CDR3 in amino acids: CSARDYRGGLGNQPQHF. CDR3 DNA: TGCAGTGCTAGAGATTACAGGGGGGGTTTGGGCAATCAGCCCCAGCATTTT. This chain links TRBV20-1 with TRBJ1-5; 8 bases fit TRBD1. Germline CDR1 is DFQATT and CDR2 is SNEGSKA (reference sequence). J gave up 2 bases and V 0 bases, and 9 bases lay outside the gene matches. The CDR3 consists of 17 residues.

This clonotype came up many times. The chain uses TRBV11-2 and TRBJ2-3; TRBD1 or TRBD2 may be the D gene (6 bases each). CDR3 length: 14 amino acids. Deletions cut 2 bases from V and 5 bases from J, with 11 bases between. Per the germline V gene, CDR1 is SGHAT and CDR2 is FQNNGV. CDR3 amino acids: CASSLQGRQDTQYF. CDR3 sequence (DNA): TGTGCCAGCAGCTTACAGGGGAGGCAAGATACGCAGTATTTT.

This sequence joins TRBV4-1 and TRBJ1-5; D possibly corresponds to TRBD1 (5 bases). Germline-derived CDR1 and CDR2 are MGHRA and YSYEKL. V lost 1 base and J lost 2, with 15 bases in between. The CDR3 extends over 17 amino acids. The CDR3 protein is CASSQAGDGMGNQPQHF. CDR3 DNA: TGCGCCAGCAGCCAAGCGGGGGACGGTATGGGCAATCAGCCCCAGCATTTT.